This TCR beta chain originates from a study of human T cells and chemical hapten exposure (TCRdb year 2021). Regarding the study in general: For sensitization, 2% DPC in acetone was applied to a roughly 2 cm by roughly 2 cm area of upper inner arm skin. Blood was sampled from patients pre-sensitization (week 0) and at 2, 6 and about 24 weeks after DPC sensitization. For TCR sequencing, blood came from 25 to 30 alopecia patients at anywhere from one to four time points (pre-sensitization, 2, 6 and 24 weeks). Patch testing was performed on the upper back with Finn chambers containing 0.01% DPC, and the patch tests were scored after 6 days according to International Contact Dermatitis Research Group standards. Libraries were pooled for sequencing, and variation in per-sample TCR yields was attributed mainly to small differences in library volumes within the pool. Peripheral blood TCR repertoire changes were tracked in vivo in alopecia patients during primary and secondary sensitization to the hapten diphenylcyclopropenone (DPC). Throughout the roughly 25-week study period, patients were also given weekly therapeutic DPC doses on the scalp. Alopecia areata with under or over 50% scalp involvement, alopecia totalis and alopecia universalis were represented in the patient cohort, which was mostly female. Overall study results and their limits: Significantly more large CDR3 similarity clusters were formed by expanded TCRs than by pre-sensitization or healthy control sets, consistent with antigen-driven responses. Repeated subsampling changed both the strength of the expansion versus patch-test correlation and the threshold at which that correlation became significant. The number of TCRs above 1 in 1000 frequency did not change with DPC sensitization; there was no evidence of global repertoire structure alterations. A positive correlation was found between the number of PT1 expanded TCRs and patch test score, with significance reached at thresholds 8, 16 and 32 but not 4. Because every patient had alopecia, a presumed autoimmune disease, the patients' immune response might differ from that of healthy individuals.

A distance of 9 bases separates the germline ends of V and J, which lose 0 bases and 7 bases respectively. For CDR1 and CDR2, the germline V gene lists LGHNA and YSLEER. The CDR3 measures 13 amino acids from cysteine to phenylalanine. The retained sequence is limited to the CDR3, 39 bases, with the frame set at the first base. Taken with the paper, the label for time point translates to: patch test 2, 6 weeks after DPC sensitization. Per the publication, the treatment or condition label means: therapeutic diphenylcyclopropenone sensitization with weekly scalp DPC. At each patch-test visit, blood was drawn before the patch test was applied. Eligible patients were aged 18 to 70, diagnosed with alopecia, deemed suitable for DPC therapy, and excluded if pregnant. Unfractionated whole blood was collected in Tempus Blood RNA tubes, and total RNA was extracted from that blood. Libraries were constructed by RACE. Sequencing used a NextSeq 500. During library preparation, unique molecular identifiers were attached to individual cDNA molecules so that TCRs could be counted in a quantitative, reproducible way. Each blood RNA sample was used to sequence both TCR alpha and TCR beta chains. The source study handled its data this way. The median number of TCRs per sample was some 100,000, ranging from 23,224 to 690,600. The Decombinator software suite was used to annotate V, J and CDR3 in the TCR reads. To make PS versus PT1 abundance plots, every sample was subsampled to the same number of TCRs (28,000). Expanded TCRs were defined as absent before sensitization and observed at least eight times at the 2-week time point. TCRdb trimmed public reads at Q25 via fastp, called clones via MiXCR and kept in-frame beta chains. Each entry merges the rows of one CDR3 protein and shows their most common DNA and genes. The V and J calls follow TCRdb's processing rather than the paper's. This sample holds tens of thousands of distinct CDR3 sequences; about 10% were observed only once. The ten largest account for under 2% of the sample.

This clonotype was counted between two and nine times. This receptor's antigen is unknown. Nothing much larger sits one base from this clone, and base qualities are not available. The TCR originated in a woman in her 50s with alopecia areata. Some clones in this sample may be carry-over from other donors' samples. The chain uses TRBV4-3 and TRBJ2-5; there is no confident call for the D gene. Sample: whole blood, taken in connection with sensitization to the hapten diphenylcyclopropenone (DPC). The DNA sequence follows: TGCGCCAGCAGCCAAGAGAGATTGGCGACCCAGTACTTC. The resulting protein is CASSQERLATQYF.